The clone carrying this T cell receptor beta chain is medium-sized within its sample. These data originate in a study of CD8+ T cells in alopecia areata. Sequencing used cDNA as its template, made by extracting RNA and reverse transcribing it. Only in-frame clones appear in the TCRdb table, and some are missing; sequencing was by immunoSEQ multiplex PCR. The sample has about 120,000 clones, around 60% seen once. The CDR3 length is 12 residues. V gave up 6 bases and J gave up 5 bases, with 10 bases separating them. CDR1 is SEHNR, CDR2 FQNEAQ, per germline (reference sequence). Specified treatment: oral pan-JAK inhibitor, 5-10 mg twice daily.

J is TRBJ2-5 and V is TRBV7-9; no firm D call. The source is a human donor with alopecia areata. The specimen was CD4+ T cells sorted from blood, collected at week 4, from a patient treated with tofacitinib. CDR3 nucleotide sequence: TGTGCCAGCAGTGCTGAAGAGGAGACCCAGTACTTC. Translating it yields CASSAEEETQYF.